The present entry profiles one T cell receptor (beta chain) with its context. Its specificity is not known. CDR3 length equals 16 residues. CDR1 and CDR2 from the germline V gene are LNHDA and SQIVND (reference sequence). UMI-labeled 5' RACE TRB cDNA libraries were prepared from the cells. Reprocessing the 5' RACE reads, TCRdb reports a single entry for every CDR3 protein and omits DNA. Here the sample table reports 90,000 to 150,000 distinct CDR3 sequences. These data come from a study of CXCR3-negative and CXCR3-positive naive CD8 T cells. For the study at large: The libraries together contributed 120 million to 150 million TRB reads, each supplying about 1.5 +/- 0.3 million.

Study-level points and caveats: Comparably high diversity was seen in both naive subsets, and much lower diversity in memory CD8+ cells. More hydrophobic TRB CDR3s occurred in CXCR3-positive than in CXCR3-negative naive cells.

The CD45RO-CCR7+CD27+CD95- phenotype denoted naive CD8+ T cells. The gene calls are TRBV19 and TRBJ1-2; absent DNA, TCRdb's TRBD1 call cannot be checked. The clonotype was recovered from a human donor in good health. Some clones in this sample may be carry-over from other donors' samples. Sequenced material: naive CXCR3+ CD8+ T cells from blood. Sample subset: CD45RO-CCR7+CD27+CD95- naive CD8+ T cells expressing CXCR3 (TNR3+). The CDR3 is CASNPTGVTLTGGYTF.